This TCR beta chain is from a study of a mutant IDH1 vaccine in newly diagnosed glioma. Background on the study: Patients were pretreated with radiotherapy, temozolomide, or both, mostly both.

This CDR3 comprises 17 residues. Unmatched junction bases numbered 14, after V lost 2 bases and J lost 4 bases. Germline CDR1 reads SGDLS; CDR2 reads YYNGEE. Assay: immunoSEQ multiplex PCR; the TCRdb copy retains only in-frame clones and omits some. This sample has approximately 70,000 clones, with less than 85% found just once. Time point meaning: baseline, week 1 (first vaccination visit). The treatment is: pre-vaccination baseline after standard-of-care therapy. Astrocytomas that were new, WHO grade 3 or 4, IDH1-mutant and ATRX-lost were present in the donors. Sample: PBMCs, taken from a glioma patient treated with radiotherapy, temozolomide or both. The gene calls are TRBV9 and TRBJ1-2; TRBD1 agrees at 7 bases. This sequence was found in a man aged 45 to 65 with glioma. CDR3 DNA sequence: TGTGCCAGCAGCGTTCGGACAGGTCACCCCGAAGGCTATGGCTACACCTTC. Amino acids: CASSVRTGHPEGYGYTF. Complete variable domain (other parts from reference TRBV9 and TRBJ1-2): DSGVTQTPKHLITATGQRVTLRCSPRSGDLSVYWYQQSLDQGLQFLIQYYNGEERAKGNILERFSAQQFPDLHSELNLSSLELGDSALYFCASSVRTGHPEGYGYTFGSGTRLTVV.